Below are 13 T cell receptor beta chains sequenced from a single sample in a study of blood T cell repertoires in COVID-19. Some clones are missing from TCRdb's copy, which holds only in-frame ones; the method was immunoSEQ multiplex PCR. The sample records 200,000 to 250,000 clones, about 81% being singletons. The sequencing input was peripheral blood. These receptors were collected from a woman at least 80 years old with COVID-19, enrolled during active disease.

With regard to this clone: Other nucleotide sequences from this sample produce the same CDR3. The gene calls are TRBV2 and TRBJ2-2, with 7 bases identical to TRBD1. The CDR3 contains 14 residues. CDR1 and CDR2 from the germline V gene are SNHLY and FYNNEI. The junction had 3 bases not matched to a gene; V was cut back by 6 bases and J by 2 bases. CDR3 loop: CASRDRVNTGELFF. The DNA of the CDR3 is TGTGCCAGCAGAGACAGGGTTAACACCGGGGAGCTGTTTTTT.

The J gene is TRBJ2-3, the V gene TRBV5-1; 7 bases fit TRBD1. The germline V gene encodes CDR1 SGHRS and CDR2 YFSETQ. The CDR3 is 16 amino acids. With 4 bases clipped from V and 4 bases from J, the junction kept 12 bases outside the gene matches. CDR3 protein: CASSRAEGAQADTQYF. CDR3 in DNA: TGCGCCAGCAGCCGTGCCGAGGGGGCGCAGGCAGATACGCAGTATTTT.

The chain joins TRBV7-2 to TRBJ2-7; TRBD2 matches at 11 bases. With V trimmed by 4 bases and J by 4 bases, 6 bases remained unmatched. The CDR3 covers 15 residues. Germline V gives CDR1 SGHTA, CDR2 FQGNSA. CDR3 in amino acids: CASSYLAGGGYEQYF. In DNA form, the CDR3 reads TGTGCCAGCAGCTACCTAGCGGGAGGTGGGTACGAGCAGTACTTC.

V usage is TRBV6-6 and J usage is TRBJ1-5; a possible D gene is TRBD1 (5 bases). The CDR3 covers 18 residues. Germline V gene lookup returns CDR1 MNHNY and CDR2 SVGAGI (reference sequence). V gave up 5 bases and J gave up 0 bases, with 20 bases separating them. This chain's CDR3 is CASSPYKTAAYSNQPQHF. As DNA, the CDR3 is TGTGCCAGCAGTCCGTACAAGACAGCAGCTTATAGCAATCAGCCCCAGCATTTT.

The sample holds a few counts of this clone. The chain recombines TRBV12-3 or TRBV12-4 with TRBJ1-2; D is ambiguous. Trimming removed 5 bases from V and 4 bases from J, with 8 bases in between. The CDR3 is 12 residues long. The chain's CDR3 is CASSTRIYGYTF. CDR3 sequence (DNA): TGTGCCAGCAGTACGCGGATCTATGGCTACACCTTC.

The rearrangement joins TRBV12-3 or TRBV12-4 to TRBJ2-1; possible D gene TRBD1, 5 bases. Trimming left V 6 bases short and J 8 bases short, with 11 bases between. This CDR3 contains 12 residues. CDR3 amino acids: CASRRIGDEQFF. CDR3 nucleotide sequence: TGTGCCAGCAGGAGAATAGGGGATGAGCAGTTCTTC.

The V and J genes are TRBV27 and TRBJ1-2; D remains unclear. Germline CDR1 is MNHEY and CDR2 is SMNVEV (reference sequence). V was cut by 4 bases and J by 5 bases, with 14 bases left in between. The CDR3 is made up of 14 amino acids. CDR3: CASSSDITGYGYTF. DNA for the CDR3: TGTGCCAGCAGTTCAGATATCACGGGGTATGGCTACACCTTC.

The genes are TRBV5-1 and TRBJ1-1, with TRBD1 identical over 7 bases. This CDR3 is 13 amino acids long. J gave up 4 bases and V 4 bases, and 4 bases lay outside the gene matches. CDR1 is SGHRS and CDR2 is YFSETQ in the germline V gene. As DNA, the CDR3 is TGCGCCAGCAGCCACACAGGGGTCACTGAAGCTTTCTTT. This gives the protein CASSHTGVTEAFF. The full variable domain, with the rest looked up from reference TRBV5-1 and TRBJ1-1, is KAGVTQTPRYLIKTRGQQVTLSCSPISGHRSVSWYQQTPGQGLQFLFEYFSETQRNKGNFPGRFSGRQFSNSRSEMNVSTLELGDSALYLCASSHTGVTEAFFGQGTRLTVV.

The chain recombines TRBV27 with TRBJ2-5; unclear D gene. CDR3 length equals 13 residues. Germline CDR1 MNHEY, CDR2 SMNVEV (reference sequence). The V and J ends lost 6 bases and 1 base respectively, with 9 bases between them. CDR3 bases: TGTGCCAGCAGAGCTTTTGTCCAAGAGACCCAGTACTTC. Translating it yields CASRAFVQETQYF.

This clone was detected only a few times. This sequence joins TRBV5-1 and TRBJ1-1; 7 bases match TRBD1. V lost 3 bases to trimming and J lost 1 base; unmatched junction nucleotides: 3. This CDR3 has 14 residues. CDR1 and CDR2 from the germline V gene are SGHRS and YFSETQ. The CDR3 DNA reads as TGCGCCAGCAGCTCCGGGACAGAGAACACTGAAGCTTTCTTT. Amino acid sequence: CASSSGTENTEAFF.

In DNA, the CDR3 is TGTGCCAGCAGCTTAGCGCCCCTATGGGAGCAGTACTTC. Amino acids: CASSLAPLWEQYF. This chain uses TRBV7-6 with TRBJ2-7; the D is unclear. Trimming left V 0 bases short and J 7 bases short, with 10 bases between. Germline V gene data show CDR1 as SGHVS and CDR2 as FNYEAQ. This CDR3 has 13 residues.

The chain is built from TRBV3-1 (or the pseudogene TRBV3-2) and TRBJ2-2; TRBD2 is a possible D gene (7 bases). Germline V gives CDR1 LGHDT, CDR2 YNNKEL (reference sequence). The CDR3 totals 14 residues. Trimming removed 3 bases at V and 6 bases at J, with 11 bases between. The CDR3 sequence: CASSQREGAGELFF. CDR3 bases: TGTGCCAGCAGCCAGAGGGAGGGGGCCGGGGAGCTGTTTTTT.

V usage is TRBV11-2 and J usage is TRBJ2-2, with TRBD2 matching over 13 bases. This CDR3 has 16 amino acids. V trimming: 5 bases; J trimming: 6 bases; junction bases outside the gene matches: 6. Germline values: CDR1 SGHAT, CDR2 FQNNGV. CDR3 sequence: CASSPGTSGISGELFF. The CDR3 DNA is TGTGCCAGCAGCCCGGGGACTAGCGGGATTTCCGGGGAGCTGTTTTTT.